The 18 T cell receptor beta chains listed next were all sequenced from one sample in a study of cytomegalovirus exposure and HLA in healthy donors. Both 60 Vbeta primers and 13 Jbeta primers went into the PCR. The repertoire was sequenced with immunoSEQ multiplex PCR; TCRdb's copy has only in-frame clones and lacks some. The sample totals more than 90,000 clones. Material: PBMCs. The source is a man younger than 45 in good health and CMV-seronegative.

The rearrangement joins TRBV2 to TRBJ1-2; a possible D gene is TRBD1 (5 bases). CDR1 SNHLY and CDR2 FYNNEI come from the germline V gene. The CDR3 is 17 amino acids. V gave up 4 bases and J gave up 4 bases, with 22 bases separating them. In nucleotides, the CDR3 is TGTGCCAGCAGTGTTAGACAGTCACGCCAAAGTGGCTATGGCTACACCTTC. Translation: CASSVRQSRQSGYGYTF.

The chain uses TRBV11-3 and TRBJ2-2, with TRBD1 as a possible D gene (7 bases). Germline loops: CDR1 SGHNT, CDR2 YENEEA. V lost 5 bases and J lost 4, with 14 bases in between. This CDR3 region has 15 residues. The CDR3 loop reads CASSLHRGGTGELFF. CDR3 coding DNA: TGTGCCAGCAGCCTCCACAGGGGAGGCACCGGGGAGCTGTTTTTT.

V and J are TRBV27 and TRBJ2-7; the D gene is possibly TRBD1 (6 bases). V lost 5 bases and J lost 6, with 17 bases in between. The V gene's germline CDR1 is MNHEY and CDR2 SMNVEV (reference sequence). The CDR3 runs 14 residues. The DNA for the CDR3 is TGTGCCAGCAGTCCAGGACAGTACGACCCCGAGCAGTACTTC. It specifies CASSPGQYDPEQYF.

V usage is TRBV4-3 and J usage is TRBJ2-4; 12 nucleotides agree with TRBD2. The CDR3 loop spans 20 amino acids. V lost 0 bases to trimming and J lost 1 base; unmatched junction nucleotides: 10. CDR1 LGHNA and CDR2 YSLEER come from the germline V gene. CDR3 protein: CASSQDRLAGAGDAKNIQYF. For the CDR3, the DNA is TGCGCCAGCAGCCAAGATCGACTAGCGGGGGCCGGGGATGCCAAAAACATTCAGTACTTC.

The V and J genes are TRBV6-5 and TRBJ1-2; unclear D gene. CDR3 length equals 15 residues. CDR1 is MNHEY, CDR2 SVGAGI, per germline. Trimming left V 3 bases short and J 0 bases short, with 11 bases between. This CDR3 is CASSYPQTPNYGYTF. CDR3 nucleotide sequence: TGTGCCAGCAGTTATCCCCAGACTCCTAACTATGGCTACACCTTC.

The chain carries TRBV9 and TRBJ1-2, with D possibly TRBD1 on 5 matching bases. Trimming pared 0 bases from V and 4 bases from J, leaving 7 bases between. This CDR3 is built from 13 residues. The germline gives CDR1 SGDLS, CDR2 YYNGEE. The CDR3 sequence: CASSVGQGYGYTF. CDR3 nucleotides: TGTGCCAGCAGCGTAGGCCAGGGCTATGGCTACACCTTC.

CDR3 bases: TGTGCCAGCAGCTCATCGACAGGGGCCTACGAGCAGTACTTC. Protein sequence: CASSSSTGAYEQYF. The chain carries TRBV11-2 and TRBJ2-7; 8 bases are shared with TRBD1. The germline V gene has CDR1 SGHAT and CDR2 FQNNGV. CDR3 length: 14 amino acids. V gave up 4 bases and J gave up 2 bases; unmatched junction bases: 4.

V and J are TRBV4-1 and TRBJ2-6, with a possible D match to TRBD1 (6 bases). Trimming removed 8 bases from V and 0 bases from J, with 17 bases in between. In germline, CDR1 is MGHRA, CDR2 YSYEKL. This CDR3 is built from 17 residues. The CDR3 DNA reads TGCGCCAGCGCCAGGGGCGGTCTCATCTCTGGGGCCAACGTCCTGACTTTC. It is translated as CASARGGLISGANVLTF.

The rearrangement uses TRBV2 and TRBJ2-1; TRBD1 matches at 9 bases. This CDR3 spans 15 amino acids. CDR1 is SNHLY and CDR2 is FYNNEI in the germline V gene. The J segment lost 4 bases and the V segment lost 8 bases, leaving 9 bases of the junction unmatched. CDR3 in amino acids: CASRFRDREYNEQFF. DNA for the CDR3: TGTGCCAGCCGTTTCCGGGACAGGGAGTACAATGAGCAGTTCTTC.

The chain is built from TRBV30 and TRBJ2-2; D might be TRBD1 (5 bases). Germline V gene data show CDR1 as GTSNPN and CDR2 as SVGIG (reference sequence). The CDR3 consists of 13 residues. V lost 5 bases and J 8 bases, leaving 15 bases between the germline ends. This CDR3 is CAWARPGAGELFF. CDR3 sequence (DNA): TGTGCCTGGGCCAGACCTGGGGCGGGGGAGCTGTTTTTT.

J is TRBJ2-7 and V is TRBV7-2, with D possibly TRBD2 on 5 matching bases. With 7 bases removed from V and 2 bases from J, the gap between germline ends came to 18 bases. Per germline, CDR1 SGHTA and CDR2 FQGNSA. The CDR3 has 15 residues. Here the CDR3 reads CASTPQDFFPYEQYF. The CDR3 coding sequence is TGTGCCAGCACCCCCCAGGACTTTTTTCCCTACGAGCAGTACTTC.

The chain combines TRBV5-1 with TRBJ2-1; maybe TRBD2 (5 bases). Between the trimmed V and J ends, which lost 4 bases and 8 bases, there was a span of 22 bases. There are 16 residues in the CDR3. Germline V gene sequence: CDR1 SGHRS, CDR2 YFSETQ. The CDR3 loop is CASSQSSTTIGDEQFF. The CDR3 region has the DNA TGCGCCAGCAGCCAAAGCTCGACGACTATCGGGGATGAGCAGTTCTTC.

The chain carries TRBV11-2 and TRBJ1-2; 8 bases are shared with TRBD1. Germline CDR1 reads SGHAT; CDR2 reads FQNNGV. The CDR3 length is 13 residues. The V segment lost 5 bases and the J segment 10 bases; nucleotides outside the gene matches: 9. The CDR3 DNA is TGTGCCAGCAGCCCCCGACAGGGGTCGCCCTACACCTTC. Translating it yields CASSPRQGSPYTF.

The rearrangement joins TRBV6-4 to TRBJ2-1, with D maybe TRBD2 (6 bases). V lost 0 bases to trimming and J lost 4 bases, with 10 bases between them. The germline V gene encodes CDR1 MRHNA and CDR2 SNTAGT. This CDR3 has 15 residues. The CDR3 protein is CASSDSGRGYNEQFF. The DNA for the CDR3 is TGTGCCAGCAGTGACTCGGGGCGGGGTTACAATGAGCAGTTCTTC.

The rearrangement joins TRBV27 to TRBJ1-2; D perhaps matches TRBD1 (5 bases). This CDR3 has 14 residues. Germline lookup yields CDR1 MNHEY and CDR2 SMNVEV (reference sequence). V gave up 3 bases and J gave up 4 bases, with 12 bases separating them. The CDR3 sequence: CASSFTGGSYGYTF. The CDR3 DNA reads as TGTGCCAGCAGTTTTACGGGGGGATCCTATGGCTACACCTTC.

CDR3: CASSSNRDINYEQYF. In nucleotides, the CDR3 is TGTGCCAGCAGCTCGAATCGGGACATCAACTACGAGCAGTACTTC. The chain couples TRBV7-2 to TRBJ2-7; TRBD1 might be the D (6 bases). The V and J ends lost 4 bases and 3 bases respectively, with 16 bases between them. Germline values: CDR1 SGHTA, CDR2 FQGNSA. The CDR3 runs 15 residues.

The chain couples TRBV19 to TRBJ1-4; 10 positions agree with TRBD1. V lost 0 bases, J lost 6 bases, and 1 base stayed unmatched. The germline V gene encodes CDR1 LNHDA and CDR2 SQIVND (reference sequence). The CDR3 length is 15 residues. The CDR3, as DNA: TGTGCCAGTAGTATAGACGGGACAGGGGATGAAAAACTGTTTTTT. This gives the protein CASSIDGTGDEKLFF.

The V and J genes are TRBV5-1 and TRBJ1-1; 7 bases are a match to TRBD1. CDR3 length equals 13 residues. The germline V gene encodes CDR1 SGHRS and CDR2 YFSETQ. The V gene end was trimmed by 7 bases and the J gene end by 1 base; junction bases not matched to a gene: 4. CDR3 region: CASGGQTNTEAFF. For the CDR3, the DNA is TGCGCCAGCGGGGGACAGACGAACACTGAAGCTTTCTTT.